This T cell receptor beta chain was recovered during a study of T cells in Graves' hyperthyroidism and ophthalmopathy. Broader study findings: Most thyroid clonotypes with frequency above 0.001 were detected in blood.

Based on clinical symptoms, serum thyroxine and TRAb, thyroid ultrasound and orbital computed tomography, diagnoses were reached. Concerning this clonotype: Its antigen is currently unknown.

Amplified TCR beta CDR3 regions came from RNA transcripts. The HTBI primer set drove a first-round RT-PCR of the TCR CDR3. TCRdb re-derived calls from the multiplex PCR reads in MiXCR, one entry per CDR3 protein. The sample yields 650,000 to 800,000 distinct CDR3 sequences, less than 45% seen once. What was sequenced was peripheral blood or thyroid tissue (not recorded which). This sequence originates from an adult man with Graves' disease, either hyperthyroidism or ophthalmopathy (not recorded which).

The CDR3 sequence is CASSLRQGANQPQHF. The DNA for the CDR3 is TGTGCCAGCAGCCTAAGACAGGGGGCTAATCAGCCCCAGCATTTT. The V and J genes are TRBV7-9 and TRBJ1-5, with TRBD1 matching 10 bases. The CDR3 length is 15 residues. Germline CDR1 SEHNR, CDR2 FQNEAQ (reference sequence). J lost 4 bases, V lost 5 bases, and 5 bases had no gene match.